This paragraph covers one T cell receptor beta chain sequence. Its target is unknown. After removal of 3 bases from V and 5 bases from J, the junction contained 10 bases not matched to a gene. The CDR3 consists of 15 residues. CDR1 and CDR2 (germline): SGHDN, FVKESK. The PCR was carried out with 60 Vbeta primers and 13 Jbeta primers. The assay was immunoSEQ multiplex PCR, and TCRdb's table has in-frame clones only and misses some. Of 150,000 to 200,000 clones in the sample, approximately 80% were seen once. This sample was taken from a study of cytomegalovirus exposure and HLA in healthy donors. Regarding the study as a whole: Further analysis, carried out later, found HLA-associated TCR beta chains more clonally expanded than equally common other chains. Overall, roughly 160 TCR beta chains were annotated as cytomegalovirus-associated. Previously analyzed data showed that most TCR beta V segments were productive at a frequency of about 87% or about 30%. For most TCR sequences rarity was the rule, although some public TCRs occurred in many donors.

V and J are TRBV14 and TRBJ2-7, with 7 bases lining up with TRBD2. The receptor was derived from a woman between 18 and 29 years old in good health and CMV-seronegative. Sample: PBMCs. CDR3 in DNA: TGTGCCAGCAGCCACGGTGGCGGGAGTCTCCACGAGCAGTACTTC. Protein sequence: CASSHGGGSLHEQYF.